This T cell receptor beta chain was recorded in a study of OX40 agonist ivuxolimab in advanced cancers. In terms of the full investigation: Ivuxolimab was an agonistic, fully human IgG2 monoclonal antibody directed against OX40 (CD134), a costimulatory receptor. The dose-escalation cohort was approximately 83% male with a mean age of 60 years, ranging from about 23 to 85. Partial responses were achieved by three dose-escalation patients, of whom one had hepatocellular carcinoma and two had cutaneous melanoma. Intravenous ivuxolimab was administered to patients every 2 weeks at six dose levels: 0.01, 0.1, 0.3, 1.5, 3 and 10 mg/kg. The purpose of peripheral TCRbeta sequencing was to test whether ivuxolimab changed TCR sequence diversity and led to clonal T-cell expansion. The paper describes the monotherapy dose-escalation part (N = 52 patients) of the phase I trial of ivuxolimab. Among the roughly 52 dose-escalation patients, about 20 had hepatocellular carcinoma, 15 or so melanoma, 9 renal cell carcinoma and 9 head and neck cancer. Prior anti-PD-1, anti-PD-L1 or anti-CTLA-4 therapy was permitted, and about 40% of dose-escalation patients had received checkpoint inhibitors.

On this clone: Its target antigen remains unknown. No base quality values were provided; no much bigger clone lies one nucleotide off.

To sequence the TCRbeta CDR3 region, genomic DNA was isolated from the sorted cells. TCRbeta CDR3 regions were sequenced using the immunoSEQ Assay. TCRdb provides this immuneACCESS table in a form limited to in-frame rearrangements. Some clones are lacking; in checked studies, under half of them reflect an unresolved V gene, and why the rest are absent is not known. Here the sample has about 67,000 clones; about 85% occur a single time. The ten largest make up over 2% of the sample. The investigation overall reported the following: Low levels of normalized T-cell clonal expansion were also shown by some nonresponding patients. Partial responders in the 0.1-3.0 mg/kg groups had among the lowest normalized peripheral clonal expansion, especially among CD8+ T cells. After ivuxolimab, expanded clones were on average more numerous among CD8+ T cells than among CD4+ T cells. Clonal expansion of both CD4+ and CD8+ blood T cells was observed from baseline to week 6 at doses 0.1 to 3.0 mg/kg. The antigen specificity of the peripheral T cells that underwent clonal expansion was not determined.

The CDR3, from cysteine to phenylalanine, totals 12 residues. Only the CDR3 DNA is retained, 36 bases long and in frame from the first base. CDR1 and CDR2, per the germline V gene, are SQVTM and ANQGSEA. V loses 7 bases at its end and J loses 3 bases; junction bases beyond the gene matches: 3. Patients with autoimmune disease history or receiving systemic immunosuppression were excluded from the trial. Peripheral blood for TCR sequencing was collected from all dose cohorts at baseline, on cycle 4 day 1, and on cycle 7 day 1. Samples came from an open-label, multicenter, first-in-human phase I dose-escalation trial of ivuxolimab. The trial enrolled adults with locally advanced or metastatic head and neck squamous cell, hepatocellular, melanoma or renal cell carcinoma. Before TCR sequencing, CD4+ T cells and CD8+ T cells from peripheral blood were sorted into separate populations.

Recombination linked TRBV29-1 to TRBJ2-3; 8 bases in between match TRBD1. The input for sequencing was CD4+ or CD8+ T cells sorted from blood, taken in a trial of the OX40 agonist ivuxolimab. The receptor comes from an adult with an advanced solid tumor such as melanoma, head and neck, liver or kidney cancer. The CDR3 protein sequence reads: CSARTGTDTQYF. The DNA reads as follows: TGCAGCGCACGGACAGGGACAGATACGCAGTATTTT.